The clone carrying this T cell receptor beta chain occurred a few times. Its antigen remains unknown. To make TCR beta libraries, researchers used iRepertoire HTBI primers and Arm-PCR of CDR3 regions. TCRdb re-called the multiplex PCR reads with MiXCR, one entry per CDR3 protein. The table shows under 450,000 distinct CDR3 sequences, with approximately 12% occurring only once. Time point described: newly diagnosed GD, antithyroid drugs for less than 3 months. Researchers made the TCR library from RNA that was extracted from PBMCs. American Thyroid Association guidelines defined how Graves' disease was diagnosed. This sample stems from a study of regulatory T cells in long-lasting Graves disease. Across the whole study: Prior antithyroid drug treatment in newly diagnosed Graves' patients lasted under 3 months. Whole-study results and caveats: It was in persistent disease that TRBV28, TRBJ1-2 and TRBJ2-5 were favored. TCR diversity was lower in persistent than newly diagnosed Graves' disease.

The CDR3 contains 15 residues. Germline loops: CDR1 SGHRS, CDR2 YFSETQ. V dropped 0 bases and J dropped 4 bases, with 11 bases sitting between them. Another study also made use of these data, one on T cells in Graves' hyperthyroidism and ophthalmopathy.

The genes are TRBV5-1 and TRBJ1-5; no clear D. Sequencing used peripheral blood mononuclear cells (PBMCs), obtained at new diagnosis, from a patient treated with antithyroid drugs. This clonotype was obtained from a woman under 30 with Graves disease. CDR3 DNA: TGCGCCAGCAGCTTGGACAGCAATTATAATCAGCCCCAGCATTTT. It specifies CASSLDSNYNQPQHF.